These 16 T cell receptor beta chains came from one sample sequenced in a study of early T cells in non-severe SARS-CoV-2 infection. From the 5' RACE reads, TCRdb called clonotypes with MiXCR, one entry per CDR3 protein. The profile shows 30,000 to 45,000 distinct CDR3 sequences, around 6.1% of them singletons. Sequenced input: whole blood. The origin of the receptors is an adult who was a healthcare worker with PCR-confirmed SARS-CoV-2 infection or an uninfected control (not recorded which).

CDR3 protein: CASSLGFQGETQYF. The DNA of the CDR3 is TGTGCCAGCAGCTTAGGGTTTCAGGGGGAGACCCAGTACTTC. This chain links TRBV7-2 with TRBJ2-5; possible D gene TRBD1, 6 bases. Deletions cut 1 base from V and 5 bases from J, with 11 bases between. Per the germline V gene, CDR1 is SGHTA and CDR2 is FQGNSA. There are 14 residues in the CDR3.

This clonotype was recorded many times. The V call is TRBV20-1, the J call TRBJ2-1, with D unclear. The CDR3 contains 11 residues. Deletions cut 3 bases from V and 8 bases from J, with 8 bases between. Germline V gene sequence: CDR1 DFQATT, CDR2 SNEGSKA (reference sequence). The CDR3 region is CSASRRDEQFF. The CDR3 DNA is TGCAGTGCTAGTCGGCGAGATGAGCAGTTCTTC.

This clonotype was found a few times. This chain uses TRBV2 with TRBJ2-2, with D possibly being TRBD1 (6 bases). Germline values: CDR1 SNHLY, CDR2 FYNNEI. The germline V and J ends were trimmed by 4 bases and 6 bases, with 15 bases remaining between them. CDR3 length: 15 residues. The CDR3 coding sequence is TGTGCCAGCAGTGTCCCCTACAGGGAATCCGGGGAGCTGTTTTTT. Translation: CASSVPYRESGELFF.

This clonotype was seen a handful of times. This chain links TRBV21-1 with TRBJ2-1. TRBV21-1 has pseudogene status. The CDR3 has 10 residues. The CDR3, as DNA: TGTGCCAGCAGGACGGGTAGGCAGTTCTTC. Translated, it gives CASRTGRQFF.

This clonotype has at least ten counts. The V call is TRBV10-3, the J call TRBJ1-6; D is possibly TRBD1 (6 bases). This CDR3 is built from 11 residues. Germline lookup yields CDR1 ENHRY and CDR2 SYGVKD. V lost 11 bases and J lost 5, with 7 bases in between. The CDR3 DNA is TGTGCCGGGGGCGATAATTCACCCCTCCACTTT. Protein: CAGGDNSPLHF.

This clonotype showed up many times. J is TRBJ2-1 and V is TRBV7-2; TRBD2 matches at 10 bases. V shed 2 bases, J shed 4 bases, and the junction held 2 bases outside the gene matches. Germline CDR1 SGHTA, CDR2 FQGNSA. This CDR3 region has 15 residues. CDR3 residues: CASSLTSGKYNEQFF. The CDR3 region has the DNA TGTGCCAGCAGCTTAACTAGCGGGAAGTACAATGAGCAGTTCTTC.

This clonotype was recorded at least ten times. The chain recombines TRBV18 with TRBJ2-2; a possible D gene is TRBD1 (6 bases). Germline loops: CDR1 KGHSH, CDR2 LQKENI. The CDR3 consists of 16 residues. Trimming stripped 2 bases from V and 5 bases from J, with 15 bases between. This CDR3 reads CASSPATGRGTGELFF. The CDR3 nucleotides are TGTGCCAGCTCACCAGCTACAGGGCGCGGGACCGGGGAGCTGTTTTTT.

This clonotype has only a few counts. This chain joins TRBV19 and TRBJ2-3; D is perhaps TRBD2 (6 bases). V was cut by 6 bases and J by 6 bases, with 19 bases left in between. Germline values: CDR1 LNHDA, CDR2 SQIVND (reference sequence). The CDR3 extends over 15 amino acids. The CDR3 region is CASRITPEGSDTQYF. The DNA of the CDR3 is TGTGCCAGTAGAATTACACCGGAGGGATCGGATACGCAGTATTTT.

The V call is TRBV24-1, the J call TRBJ2-1; maybe TRBD1 (5 bases). The CDR3 is made up of 17 amino acids. The ends were cut back, 5 bases at V and 0 bases at J, with 16 bases in the middle. The germline V gene has CDR1 KGHDR and CDR2 SFDVKD. The CDR3 nucleotides read TGTGCCACCAGTGGGGGCTGGCAAGGAAGCTCCTACAATGAGCAGTTCTTC. Translating gives CATSGGWQGSSYNEQFF.

In its sample, this clonotype was seen many times. The chain employs TRBV2 and TRBJ2-5; 7 bases fit TRBD1. Germline CDR1 is SNHLY and CDR2 is FYNNEI. CDR3 length: 14 amino acids. V lost 4 bases and J lost 4; bases outside the gene matches: 6. Written as DNA, the CDR3 is TGTGCCAGCAGTGGGCCAGGGGGTCGAGAGACCCAGTACTTC. Protein product: CASSGPGGRETQYF.

In DNA, the CDR3 is TGTGCCAGCACCCTGACAGGGAGGGGCACAGATACGCAGTATTTT. Residues: CASTLTGRGTDTQYF. The chain employs TRBV12-3 or TRBV12-4 and TRBJ2-3; D might be TRBD1 or TRBD2, each matching 7 bases. The CDR3 extends over 15 amino acids. V was clipped by 7 bases and J by 1 base, with 15 bases between them.

This clonotype appeared many times. The gene calls are TRBV18 and TRBJ2-1, with 14 nucleotides matching TRBD2. Germline V gene lookup returns CDR1 KGHSH and CDR2 LQKENI. V lost 3 bases to trimming and J lost 0 bases; unmatched junction nucleotides: 16. This CDR3 contains 22 residues. The CDR3 loop reads CASSPPGRRLAGGPSSYNEQFF. DNA for the CDR3: TGTGCCAGCTCACCGCCTGGTCGTAGACTAGCGGGAGGGCCTAGCTCCTACAATGAGCAGTTCTTC.

As regards this clonotype: A much larger clone differs by one base, so this may be a read error. The J gene is TRBJ1-1, the V gene TRBV2; 7 bases agree with TRBD1. Germline lookup yields CDR1 SNHLY and CDR2 FYNNEI. The CDR3 runs 12 residues. CDR3 residues: CVSYRGNTEAFF. The CDR3 DNA is TGTGTCAGCTACAGGGGAAACACTGAAGCTTTCTTT.

The V and J genes are TRBV7-8 and TRBJ1-3, with D unclear. V lost 6 bases and J 0 bases, leaving 12 bases between the germline ends. Germline lookup yields CDR1 SGHVS and CDR2 FQNEAQ. The CDR3 is made up of 15 amino acids. The CDR3 is CASSSQPASGNTIYF. For the CDR3, the DNA is TGTGCCAGCAGTTCACAGCCCGCCTCTGGAAACACCATATATTTT.

This clonotype was seen only a few times. V usage is TRBV7-8 and J usage is TRBJ2-2; TRBD2 matches 8 bases. Germline V gene data show CDR1 as SGHVS and CDR2 as FQNEAQ. The CDR3 contains 14 residues. The V segment lost 5 bases and the J segment 7 bases; nucleotides outside the gene matches: 6. The CDR3 nucleotides are TGTGCCAGCAGCAGACTAGCGTCGGGCGGGGAGCTGTTTTTT. It specifies CASSRLASGGELFF.

The CDR3: CASSIVLFPAASEQYF. The CDR3 bases are TGTGCCAGTAGTATAGTTTTGTTTCCAGCGGCCAGCGAGCAGTACTTC. The gene calls are TRBV19 and TRBJ2-7; perhaps TRBD2 as D (5 bases). Germline V gene sequence: CDR1 LNHDA, CDR2 SQIVND (reference sequence). The length of the CDR3 is 16 residues. Trimming cost V 1 base and J 6 bases, with 19 bases left between them.